The 29 T cell receptor beta chains below come from one sample, sequenced in a study of response to subunit inactivated influenza vaccine. MiXCR was run by TCRdb on the RT-PCR reads, yielding one entry per CDR3 protein. Of about 500,000 distinct CDR3 sequences in the sample, 16% were seen once. The source material was CD4+ T cells sorted from PBMCs, sampled less than 25 months after vaccination. Receptors were obtained from a man aged 45 to 70 who received an inactivated influenza vaccine.

The chain employs TRBV12-3 or TRBV12-4 and TRBJ2-5; TRBD2 might be the D (6 bases). This CDR3 comprises 16 residues. V was shortened by 5 bases and J by 2 bases, with 18 bases between the two germline ends. The CDR3 reads CASSPSGAGTQETQYF. The CDR3 DNA sequence: TGTGCCAGCAGTCCGTCGGGTGCGGGGACTCAAGAGACCCAGTACTTC.

A few counts support this clonotype. This rearrangement joins TRBV11-1 to TRBJ2-1; 15 bases align to TRBD2. The ends lost 3 bases at V and 6 bases at J; junction bases unmatched: 15. The germline V gene encodes CDR1 SGHAT and CDR2 FQDESV (reference sequence). The CDR3 loop spans 20 amino acids. CDR3 DNA sequence: TGTGCCAGCAGCTTGATGTTTCGGACTAGCGGGGGGGCAGAAGCCAATGAGCAGTTCTTC. Amino acid sequence: CASSLMFRTSGGAEANEQFF.

This clonotype was found many times. The chain carries TRBV5-1 and TRBJ2-1; D not resolved. There are 14 residues in the CDR3. CDR1 is SGHRS and CDR2 is YFSETQ in the germline V gene. Trimming shortened V by 0 bases and J by 1 base, and 5 bases separated the two germline ends. Written as DNA, the CDR3 is TGCGCCAGCAGCTTGGCAGCTTCCTACAATGAGCAGTTCTTC. Its translation: CASSLAASYNEQFF.

The CDR3 is CASSRAGQNSPLHF. CDR3 DNA: TGTGCCAGCAGTAGGGCAGGGCAAAATTCACCCCTCCACTTT. The J gene is TRBJ1-6, the V gene TRBV7-2, with D maybe TRBD1 (5 bases). V shed 6 bases and J shed 7 bases, with 13 bases lying between them. In germline, CDR1 is SGHTA, CDR2 FQGNSA. The CDR3 spans 14 residues.

The genes are TRBV6-2 or TRBV6-3 and TRBJ2-5; D call uncertain. The CDR3 is 12 amino acids. V was trimmed by 2 bases and J by 9 bases, leaving 10 bases between them. CDR1 is MNHEY, CDR2 SVGEGT, per germline. Here the CDR3 DNA reads TGTGCCAGCAGTTACCCCAGAGGACCCCAGTACTTC. Translation gives CASSYPRGPQYF.

This chain links TRBV5-1 with TRBJ2-2; D is unresolved. Germline assignment: CDR1 SGHRS and CDR2 YFSETQ. Trimming left V 2 bases short and J 0 bases short, with 5 bases between. This CDR3 region has 14 residues. CDR3 loop: CASSLRANTGELFF. CDR3 DNA sequence: TGCGCCAGCAGCTTACGAGCGAACACCGGGGAGCTGTTTTTT.

Regarding this clonotype: A much larger clonotype is one base distant, so this may be a read error. The chain couples TRBV20-1 to TRBJ2-5; D is possibly TRBD2 (6 bases). V lost 3 bases and J lost 1, with 6 bases in between. Germline V gene data show CDR1 as DFQATT and CDR2 as SNEGSKA (reference sequence). The CDR3 runs 12 residues. The CDR3 reads CSASGGQETQYF. For the CDR3, the DNA is TGCAGTGCTAGCGGGGGCCAAGAGACCCAGTACTTC.

DNA of the CDR3: TGTGCCAGCAGCGTACAGACCCCTAGGGCCACCGGGGAGCTGTTTTTT. Protein sequence: CASSVQTPRATGELFF. The V and J genes are TRBV11-2 and TRBJ2-2; unclear D gene. The germline V gene encodes CDR1 SGHAT and CDR2 FQNNGV. CDR3 length: 16 amino acids. Trimming cost V 5 bases and J 4 bases, with 17 bases left between them. Looking up the rest from reference TRBV11-2 and TRBJ2-2 gives the full variable domain: EAGVAQSPRYKIIEKRQSVAFWCNPISGHATLYWYQQILGQGPKLLIQFQNNGVVDDSQLPKDRFSAERLKGVDSTLKIQPAKLEDSAVYLCASSVQTPRATGELFFGEGSRLTVL.

This clonotype was seen repeatedly, ten times or more. The J gene is TRBJ2-3, the V gene TRBV18, with a possible D match to TRBD1 (5 bases). Trimming removed 2 bases at V and 1 base at J, with 13 bases between. CDR1 and CDR2 from the germline V gene are KGHSH and LQKENI. This CDR3 contains 16 residues. The chain's CDR3 is CASSPRQGLGTDTQYF. In DNA form, the CDR3 reads TGTGCCAGCTCACCAAGGCAGGGTTTGGGCACAGATACGCAGTATTTT.

The V gene is TRBV4-2, the J gene TRBJ2-7, with D hard to call. CDR1 LGHNA and CDR2 YNFKEQ come from the germline V gene. V was clipped by 0 bases and J by 7 bases, with 13 bases between them. The CDR3 length is 14 residues. The CDR3 bases are TGTGCCAGCAGCCAAGATCTTGAAGGAAGTGAGCAGTACTTC. Its protein is CASSQDLEGSEQYF.

A remark on this clonotype: A much larger clone lies a single base off, so this may be a read error. The chain has TRBV12-3 or TRBV12-4 and TRBJ2-5; D is undetermined. V shed 3 bases and J shed 7 bases, with 9 bases lying between them. This CDR3 region has 12 residues. The DNA for the CDR3 is TGTGCCAGCAGTTTTATACCTGGGACCCAGTACTTC. This encodes CASSFIPGTQYF.

V gene TRBV12-3 or TRBV12-4 combines with J gene TRBJ2-2, with TRBD2 identical over 8 bases. J gave up 5 bases and V 4 bases, and 6 bases lay outside the gene matches. The CDR3 has 15 amino acids. CDR3 protein: CASSWGLAGTGELFF. The CDR3 region has the DNA TGTGCCAGCAGTTGGGGCCTAGCGGGTACCGGGGAGCTGTTTTTT.

The chain links TRBV12-3 or TRBV12-4 to TRBJ2-2, with 8 bases identical to TRBD1. The CDR3 covers 14 residues. Unmatched junction bases numbered 5, after V lost 6 bases and J lost 5 bases. The CDR3 DNA sequence: TGTGCCAGCAGAAGGACAGGGAGAACCGGGGAGCTGTTTTTT. It is translated as CASRRTGRTGELFF.

This clonotype was recorded a few times. Here the CDR3 DNA reads TGTGCCAGCAGTTCCTCGACTAGCGGGGGGAGCACAGATACGCAGTATTTT. Translated: CASSSSTSGGSTDTQYF. J is TRBJ2-3 and V is TRBV28; 13 nucleotides line up with TRBD2. J gave up 0 bases and V 4 bases, and 4 bases lay outside the gene matches. The CDR3 is made up of 17 amino acids. Per the germline V gene, CDR1 is MDHEN and CDR2 is SYDVKM.

Concerning this clonotype: At one end the junction does not follow the germline gene, possibly because of a read error. CDR3 sequence reads: CASSSTVVTYDEQFF. Here the CDR3 DNA reads TGTGCCAGCAGCTCCACAGTTGTCACCTACGATGAGCAGTTCTTC. The chain uses TRBV11-2 and TRBJ2-1; no clear D gene. In germline, CDR1 is SGHAT, CDR2 FQNNGV. The CDR3 is 15 residues long.

This clonotype was seen a few times. The chain combines TRBV27 with TRBJ2-7, with D maybe TRBD1 (6 bases). The CDR3 runs to 15 residues. Germline CDR1 is MNHEY and CDR2 is SMNVEV (reference sequence). V lost 5 bases, J lost 3 bases, and 17 bases lay in between. CDR3 region: CASSPYRDTSYEQYF. DNA of the CDR3: TGTGCCAGCAGTCCCTACCGGGACACGAGCTACGAGCAGTACTTC.

This clonotype has more than one count but fewer than ten. V and J are TRBV20-1 and TRBJ2-7; TRBD1 agrees at 9 bases. J gave up 4 bases and V 4 bases, and 11 bases lay outside the gene matches. The CDR3 is made up of 15 amino acids. Per germline, CDR1 DFQATT and CDR2 SNEGSKA (reference sequence). The chain's CDR3 is CSANPGDRAGYEQYF. CDR3 sequence (DNA): TGCAGTGCTAACCCTGGGGACAGGGCAGGATACGAGCAGTACTTC.

This chain uses TRBV14 with TRBJ2-2, with 8 bases fitting TRBD1. This CDR3 is built from 16 residues. Germline CDR1 SGHDN, CDR2 FVKESK. The J segment lost 4 bases and the V segment lost 1 base, leaving 5 bases of the junction unmatched. CDR3 sequence reads: CASSQGQGPSTGELFF. The CDR3 DNA follows: TGTGCCAGCAGCCAAGGACAGGGGCCGAGCACCGGGGAGCTGTTTTTT.

This clonotype came up many times. V and J are TRBV4-1 and TRBJ2-7; tentative D call: TRBD2 (5 bases). CDR1 and CDR2 from the germline V gene are MGHRA and YSYEKL. V was shortened by 1 base and J by 6 bases, with 22 bases between the two germline ends. The CDR3 covers 17 residues. CDR3 in DNA: TGCGCCAGCAGCCAAGTCATCCTCCTCCGTATGGGGAGCGAGCAGTACTTC. It encodes CASSQVILLRMGSEQYF.

The chain employs TRBV6-2 or TRBV6-3 and TRBJ2-3; D is possibly TRBD1 or TRBD2 (5 bases each). The V end lost 2 bases, the J end lost 6 bases, and 12 bases lay between the germline ends. The CDR3 has 14 residues. The germline CDR1 and CDR2 sequences are MNHEY and SVGEGT. The CDR3 loop reads CASSYRGAGDTQYF. The CDR3 region has the DNA TGTGCCAGCAGTTACCGAGGGGCTGGGGATACGCAGTATTTT.

This clonotype was observed at least ten times. The chain links TRBV9 to TRBJ2-1; D gene uncertain. Germline CDR1 SGDLS, CDR2 YYNGEE. The CDR3 is made up of 14 amino acids. V lost 0 bases, J lost 4 bases, and 8 bases lay in between. DNA of the CDR3: TGTGCCAGCAGCGTAGCTGGGCAGTACAATGAGCAGTTCTTC. Amino acids: CASSVAGQYNEQFF.

This clonotype was seen a handful of times. The chain joins TRBV5-1 to TRBJ2-1, with 9 positions matching TRBD1. The germline gives CDR1 SGHRS, CDR2 YFSETQ. The junction had 6 bases not matched to a gene; V was cut back by 4 bases and J by 4 bases. There are 15 residues in the CDR3. The CDR3 DNA sequence: TGCGCCAGCAGCGCGGATGGGACAGGGTACAATGAGCAGTTCTTC. It specifies CASSADGTGYNEQFF.

This clonotype was counted ten times or more. At one of its ends the junction is not consistent with the germline gene, which may arise from a read error. This chain joins TRBV10-2 and TRBJ1-4; 9 positions agree with TRBD1. The CDR3 runs to 14 residues. Germline V gene sequence: CDR1 WSHSY, CDR2 SAAADI. Written as DNA, the CDR3 is TGTGCCAGCAGACAGGGGGCAACTAATGAAAAACTGTTTTTT. Translating it yields CASRQGATNEKLFF.

This chain links TRBV21-1 with TRBJ2-2. TRBV21-1 is a known pseudogene. This CDR3 spans 17 amino acids. CDR3 region: CASSKVRRSYIGGELFF. CDR3 nucleotide sequence: TGTGCCAGCAGCAAAGTACGTAGGAGCTACATAGGCGGGGAGCTGTTTTTT.

The V and J genes are TRBV5-1 and TRBJ2-1; 9 bases align to TRBD2. The CDR3 totals 13 residues. After removal of 4 bases from V and 7 bases from J, the junction contained 3 bases not matched to a gene. The V gene's germline CDR1 is SGHRS and CDR2 YFSETQ. In DNA form, the CDR3 reads TGCGCCAGCAGCGTAGCGGGAGAGAATGAGCAGTTCTTC. Its translation: CASSVAGENEQFF.

The V and J genes are TRBV12-3 or TRBV12-4 and TRBJ1-5; no clear D. Trimming left V 5 bases short and J 5 bases short, with 10 bases between. The CDR3 consists of 13 residues. The CDR3 spells CASSVSQYQPQHF. Written as DNA, the CDR3 is TGTGCCAGCAGTGTCAGTCAGTATCAGCCCCAGCATTTT.

This clonotype has a handful of counts. J is TRBJ2-1 and V is TRBV20-1; D uncertain. The germline gives CDR1 DFQATT, CDR2 SNEGSKA (reference sequence). V gave up 3 bases and J gave up 4 bases, with 10 bases separating them. CDR3 length equals 13 residues. In DNA form, the CDR3 reads TGCAGTGCTAGGCCTGCACTTTACAATGAGCAGTTCTTC. It specifies CSARPALYNEQFF.

This clonotype occurred a few times. V usage is TRBV9 and J usage is TRBJ2-1, with 13 bases that match TRBD2. This CDR3 spans 17 amino acids. Germline values: CDR1 SGDLS, CDR2 YYNGEE. The J segment lost 4 bases and the V segment lost 4 bases, leaving 8 bases of the junction unmatched. CDR3 in amino acids: CASSFTSGGARYNEQFF. CDR3 DNA sequence: TGTGCCAGCAGCTTTACTAGCGGGGGGGCCCGGTACAATGAGCAGTTCTTC.

This clonotype was observed a handful of times. The CDR3 reads CASSGGYQETQYF. The CDR3 nucleotides are TGTGCCAGCAGTGGCGGGTACCAAGAGACCCAGTACTTC. V and J are TRBV2 and TRBJ2-5, with D perhaps matching TRBD2 (5 bases). The germline V and J ends were trimmed by 4 bases and 0 bases, with 6 bases remaining between them. This CDR3 contains 13 residues. Germline-derived CDR1 and CDR2 are SNHLY and FYNNEI.